This TCR beta chain originates from a study of T cell responses to AZD1222 COVID-19 vaccine. Looked up from germline, CDR1 is MNHEY and CDR2 is SVGAGI. Deletions cut 6 bases from V and 1 base from J, with 9 bases between. The CDR3 sequence is 13 residues long. Some clones are missing from TCRdb's copy, which holds only in-frame ones; the method was immunoSEQ multiplex PCR. The sample yields some 150,000 clones, more than 90% seen once. Study-level results: Unmutated variant regions are reportedly targeted by nearly half of spike-specific TCRs. Just a handful of people given AZD1222 tested seropositive at baseline.

As for this clone: What it recognizes is unknown.

The sequencing here drew on peripheral blood, taken 28 days after the second AZD1222 dose. This TCR derives from an adult who received the AZD1222 COVID-19 vaccine. V usage is TRBV6-5 and J usage is TRBJ1-1; no firm D call. The CDR3 sequence: CASRTSGNTEAFF. The DNA of the CDR3 is TGTGCCAGCAGGACGTCAGGGAACACTGAAGCTTTCTTT.